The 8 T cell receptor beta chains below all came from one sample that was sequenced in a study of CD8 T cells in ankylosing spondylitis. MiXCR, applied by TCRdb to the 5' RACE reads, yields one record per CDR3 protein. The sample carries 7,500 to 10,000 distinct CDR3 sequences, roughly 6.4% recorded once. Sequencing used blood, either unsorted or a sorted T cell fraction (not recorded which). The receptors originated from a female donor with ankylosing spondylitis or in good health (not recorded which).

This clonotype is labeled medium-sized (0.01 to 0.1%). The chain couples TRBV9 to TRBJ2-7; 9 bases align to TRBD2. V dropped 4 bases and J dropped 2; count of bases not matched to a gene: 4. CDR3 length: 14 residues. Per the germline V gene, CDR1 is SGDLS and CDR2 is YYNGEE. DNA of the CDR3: TGTGCCAGCAGCCCCGGGACTAGCACCTACGAGCAGTACTTC. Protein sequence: CASSPGTSTYEQYF.

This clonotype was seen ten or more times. The CDR3 protein is CASSPTQGAYGNTIYF. The CDR3 bases are TGTGCCAGCAGCCCCACCCAGGGGGCTTACGGAAACACCATATATTTT. J is TRBJ1-3 and V is TRBV9, with 8 bases lining up with TRBD1. The V gene end was trimmed by 4 bases and the J gene end by 4 bases; junction bases not matched to a gene: 10. This CDR3 spans 16 amino acids. From germline, CDR1 is SGDLS and CDR2 YYNGEE.

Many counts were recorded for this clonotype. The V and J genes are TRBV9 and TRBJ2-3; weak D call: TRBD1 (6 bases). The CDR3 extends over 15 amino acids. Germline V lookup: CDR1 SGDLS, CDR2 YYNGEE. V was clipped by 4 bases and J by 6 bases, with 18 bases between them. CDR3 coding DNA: TGTGCCAGCAGCACTCAAACAGGGCAGGTTGATACGCAGTATTTT. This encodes CASSTQTGQVDTQYF. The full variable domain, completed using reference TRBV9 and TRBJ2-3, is DSGVTQTPKHLITATGQRVTLRCSPRSGDLSVYWYQQSLDQGLQFLIQYYNGEERAKGNILERFSAQQFPDLHSELNLSSLELGDSALYFCASSTQTGQVDTQYFGPGTRLTVL.

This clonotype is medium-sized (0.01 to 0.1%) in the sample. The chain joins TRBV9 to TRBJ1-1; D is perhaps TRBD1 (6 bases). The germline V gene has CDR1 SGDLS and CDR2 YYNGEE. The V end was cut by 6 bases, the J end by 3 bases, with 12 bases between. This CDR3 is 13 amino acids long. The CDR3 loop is CASNRDIDTEAFF. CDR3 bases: TGTGCCAGCAACCGGGACATTGACACTGAAGCTTTCTTT. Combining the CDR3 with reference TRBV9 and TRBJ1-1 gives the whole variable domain DSGVTQTPKHLITATGQRVTLRCSPRSGDLSVYWYQQSLDQGLQFLIQYYNGEERAKGNILERFSAQQFPDLHSELNLSSLELGDSALYFCASNRDIDTEAFFGQGTRLTVV.

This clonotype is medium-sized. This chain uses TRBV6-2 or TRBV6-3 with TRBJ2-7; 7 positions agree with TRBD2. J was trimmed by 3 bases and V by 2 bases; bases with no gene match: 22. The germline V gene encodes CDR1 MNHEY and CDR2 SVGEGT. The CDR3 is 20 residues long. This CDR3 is CASSYPDWEGFGEKYYEQYF. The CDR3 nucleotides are TGTGCCAGCAGTTACCCCGATTGGGAGGGATTTGGTGAGAAGTACTACGAGCAGTACTTC.

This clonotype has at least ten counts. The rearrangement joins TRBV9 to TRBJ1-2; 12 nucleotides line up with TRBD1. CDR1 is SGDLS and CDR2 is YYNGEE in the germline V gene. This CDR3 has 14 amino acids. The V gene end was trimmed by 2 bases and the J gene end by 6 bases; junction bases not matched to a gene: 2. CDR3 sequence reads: CASSVGTGGNGYTF. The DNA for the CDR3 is TGTGCCAGCAGCGTTGGGACAGGGGGCAATGGCTACACCTTC.

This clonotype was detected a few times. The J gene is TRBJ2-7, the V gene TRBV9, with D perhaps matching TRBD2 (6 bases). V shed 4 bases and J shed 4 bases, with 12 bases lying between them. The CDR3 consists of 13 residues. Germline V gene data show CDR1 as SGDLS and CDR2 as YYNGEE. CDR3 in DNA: TGTGCCAGCAGCCCCGGGACTCCGTACGAGCAGTACTTC. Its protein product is CASSPGTPYEQYF.

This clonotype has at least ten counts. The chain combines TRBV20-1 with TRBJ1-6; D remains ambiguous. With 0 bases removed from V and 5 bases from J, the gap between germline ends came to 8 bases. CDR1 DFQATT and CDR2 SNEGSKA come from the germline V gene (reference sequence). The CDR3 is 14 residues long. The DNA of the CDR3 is TGCAGTGCTAGAGATAGCAGGAATAATTCACCCCTCCACTTT. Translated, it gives CSARDSRNNSPLHF.